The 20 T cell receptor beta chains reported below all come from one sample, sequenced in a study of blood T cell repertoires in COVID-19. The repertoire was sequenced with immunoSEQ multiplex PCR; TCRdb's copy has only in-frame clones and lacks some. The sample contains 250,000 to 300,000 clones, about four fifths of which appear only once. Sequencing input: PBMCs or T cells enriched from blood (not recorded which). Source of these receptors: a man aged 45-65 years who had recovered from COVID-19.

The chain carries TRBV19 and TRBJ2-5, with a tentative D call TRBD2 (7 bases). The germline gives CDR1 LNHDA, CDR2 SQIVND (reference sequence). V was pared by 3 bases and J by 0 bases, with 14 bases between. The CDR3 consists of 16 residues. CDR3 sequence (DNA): TGTGCCAGTAGTATCTCGAGCGGGACAAACCAAGAGACCCAGTACTTC. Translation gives CASSISSGTNQETQYF.

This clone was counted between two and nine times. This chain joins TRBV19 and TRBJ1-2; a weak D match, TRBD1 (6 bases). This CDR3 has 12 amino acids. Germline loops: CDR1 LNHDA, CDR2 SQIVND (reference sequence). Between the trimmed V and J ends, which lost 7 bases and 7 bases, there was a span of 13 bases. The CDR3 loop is CASTGARGGYTF. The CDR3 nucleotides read TGTGCCAGTACAGGGGCTCGGGGTGGCTACACCTTC.

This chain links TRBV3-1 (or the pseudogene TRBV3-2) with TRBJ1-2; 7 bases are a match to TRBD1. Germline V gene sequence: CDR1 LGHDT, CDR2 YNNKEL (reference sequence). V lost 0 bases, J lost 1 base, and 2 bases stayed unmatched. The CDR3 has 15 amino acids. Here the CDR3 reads CASSQDPGGNYGYTF. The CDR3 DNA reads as TGTGCCAGCAGCCAAGATCCAGGGGGTAACTATGGCTACACCTTC.

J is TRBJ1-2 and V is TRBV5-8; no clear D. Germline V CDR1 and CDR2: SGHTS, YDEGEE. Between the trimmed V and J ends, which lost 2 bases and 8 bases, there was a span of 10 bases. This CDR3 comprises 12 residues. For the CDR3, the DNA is TGTGCCAGCAGCTTTTCGATCAGAGGCTACACCTTC. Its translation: CASSFSIRGYTF.

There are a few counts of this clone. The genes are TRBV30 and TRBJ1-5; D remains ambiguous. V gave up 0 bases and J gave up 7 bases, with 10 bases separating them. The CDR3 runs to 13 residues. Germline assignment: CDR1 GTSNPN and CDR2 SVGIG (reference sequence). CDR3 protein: CAWSVKGSQPQHF. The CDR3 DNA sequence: TGTGCCTGGAGTGTAAAAGGGAGCCAGCCCCAGCATTTT.

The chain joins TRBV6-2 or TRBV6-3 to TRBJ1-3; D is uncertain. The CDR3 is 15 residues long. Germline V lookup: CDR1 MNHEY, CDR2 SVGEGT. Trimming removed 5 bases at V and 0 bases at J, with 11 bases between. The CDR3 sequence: CASSAEGASGNTIYF. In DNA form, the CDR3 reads TGTGCCAGCAGTGCGGAGGGCGCCTCTGGAAACACCATATATTTT.

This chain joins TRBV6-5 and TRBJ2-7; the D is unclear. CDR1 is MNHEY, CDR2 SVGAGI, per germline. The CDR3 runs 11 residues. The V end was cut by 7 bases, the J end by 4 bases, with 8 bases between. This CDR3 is CASTSGYEQYF. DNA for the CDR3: TGTGCCAGCACTTCAGGATACGAGCAGTACTTC.

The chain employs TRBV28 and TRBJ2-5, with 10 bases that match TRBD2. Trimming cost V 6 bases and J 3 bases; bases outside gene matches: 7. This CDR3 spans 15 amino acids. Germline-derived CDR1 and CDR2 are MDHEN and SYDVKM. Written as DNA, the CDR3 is TGTGCCAGCAGCCACATCACTAGCGGGAAAGAGACCCAGTACTTC. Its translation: CASSHITSGKETQYF.

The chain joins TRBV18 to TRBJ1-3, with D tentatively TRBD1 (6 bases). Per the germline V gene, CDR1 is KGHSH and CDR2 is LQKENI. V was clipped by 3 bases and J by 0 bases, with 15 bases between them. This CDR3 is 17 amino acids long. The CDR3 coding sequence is TGTGCCAGCTCACCTCGACAGGCCTCCACCTCTGGAAACACCATATATTTT. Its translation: CASSPRQASTSGNTIYF.

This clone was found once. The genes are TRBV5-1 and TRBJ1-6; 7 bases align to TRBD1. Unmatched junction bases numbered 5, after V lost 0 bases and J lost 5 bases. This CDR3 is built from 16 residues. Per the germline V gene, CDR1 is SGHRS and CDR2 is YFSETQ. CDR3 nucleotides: TGCGCCAGCAGCTTGGTGGCGCAGGGGGATAATTCACCCCTCCACTTT. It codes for CASSLVAQGDNSPLHF.

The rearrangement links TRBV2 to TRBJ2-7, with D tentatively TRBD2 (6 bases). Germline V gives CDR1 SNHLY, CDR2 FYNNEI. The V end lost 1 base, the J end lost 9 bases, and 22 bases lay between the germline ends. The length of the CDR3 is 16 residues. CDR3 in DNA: TGTGCCAGCAGTGAAGGGGAGGTTGAGAGGGCCTATCCGCAGTACTTC. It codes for CASSEGEVERAYPQYF.

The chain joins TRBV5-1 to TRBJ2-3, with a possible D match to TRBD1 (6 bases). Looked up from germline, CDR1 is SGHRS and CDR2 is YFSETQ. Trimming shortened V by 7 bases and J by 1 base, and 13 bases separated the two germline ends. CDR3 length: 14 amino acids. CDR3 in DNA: TGCGCCAGCGCACAGGGATGGGGCACAGATACGCAGTATTTT. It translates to CASAQGWGTDTQYF.

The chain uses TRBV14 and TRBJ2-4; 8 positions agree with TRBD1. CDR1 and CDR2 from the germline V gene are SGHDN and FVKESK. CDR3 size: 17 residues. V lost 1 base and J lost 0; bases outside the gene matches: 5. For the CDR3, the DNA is TGTGCCAGCAGCCAAGTAACAGGGGGACTAGCCAAAAACATTCAGTACTTC. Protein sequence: CASSQVTGGLAKNIQYF.

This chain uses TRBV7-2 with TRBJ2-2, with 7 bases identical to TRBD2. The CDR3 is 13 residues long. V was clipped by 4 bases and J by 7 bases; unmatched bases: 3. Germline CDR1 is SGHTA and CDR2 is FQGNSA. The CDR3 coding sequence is TGTGCCAGCAGCTCGCTAGCGGTCGGGGAGCTGTTTTTT. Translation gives CASSSLAVGELFF.

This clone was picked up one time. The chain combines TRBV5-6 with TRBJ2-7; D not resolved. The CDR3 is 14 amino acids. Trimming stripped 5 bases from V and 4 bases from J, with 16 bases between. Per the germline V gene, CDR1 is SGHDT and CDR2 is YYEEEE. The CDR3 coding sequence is TGTGCCAGCAGTACTCTGGTCTATCGGTACGAGCAGTACTTC. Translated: CASSTLVYRYEQYF.

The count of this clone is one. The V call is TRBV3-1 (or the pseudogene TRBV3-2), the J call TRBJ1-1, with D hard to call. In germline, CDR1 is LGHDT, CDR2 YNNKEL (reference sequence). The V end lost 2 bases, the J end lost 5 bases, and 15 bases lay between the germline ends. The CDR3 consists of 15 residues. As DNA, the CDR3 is TGTGCCAGCAGCCAATTATGGAGAGCGGGGACTGAAGCTTTCTTT. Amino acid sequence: CASSQLWRAGTEAFF.

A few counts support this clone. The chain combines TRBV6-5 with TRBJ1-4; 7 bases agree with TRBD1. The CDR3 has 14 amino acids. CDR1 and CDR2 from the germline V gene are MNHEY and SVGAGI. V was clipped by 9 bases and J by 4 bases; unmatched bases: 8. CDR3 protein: CASRKDRVNEKLFF. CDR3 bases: TGTGCCAGTAGGAAAGACAGGGTTAATGAAAAACTGTTTTTT.

This CDR3 reads CASSGRGGRYPGEKLFF. Here the CDR3 DNA reads TGCGCCAGCAGCGGGCGGGGCGGGCGCTACCCTGGGGAAAAACTGTTTTTT. The chain joins TRBV4-1 to TRBJ1-4, with D possibly matching TRBD1 (5 bases). Germline V lookup: CDR1 MGHRA, CDR2 YSYEKL. V gave up 5 bases and J gave up 8 bases, with 24 bases separating them. The CDR3 spans 17 residues.

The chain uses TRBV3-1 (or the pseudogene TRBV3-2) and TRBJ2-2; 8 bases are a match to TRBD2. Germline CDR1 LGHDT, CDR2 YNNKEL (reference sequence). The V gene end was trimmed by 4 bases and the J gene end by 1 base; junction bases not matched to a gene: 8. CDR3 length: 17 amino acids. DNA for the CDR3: TGTGCCAGCAGCCGCGCTTCCACTAGCGGGAACACCGGGGAGCTGTTTTTT. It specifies CASSRASTSGNTGELFF.

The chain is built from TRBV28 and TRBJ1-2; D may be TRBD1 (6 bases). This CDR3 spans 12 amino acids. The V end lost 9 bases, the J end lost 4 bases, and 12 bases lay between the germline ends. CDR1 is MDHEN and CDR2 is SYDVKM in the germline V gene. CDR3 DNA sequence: TGTGCCAGTTCCGGGACACTCTATGGCTACACCTTC. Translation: CASSGTLYGYTF.